This entry lists 15 T cell receptor beta chains sequenced from one sample in a study of Tregs in tolerant kidney transplant recipients (dated by TCRdb to the late 2010s). Transplants used related donors with nonmyeloablative bone marrow transplantation; mixed chimerism was transient in the human trials. The receptor library was made with the immunoSEQ multiplex PCR assay. What TCRdb holds here is the immuneACCESS table cut down to in-frame rearrangements. Part of the clones is not present; checked against another copy, under half of the missing clones reflect an unresolved V gene, and the others are unexplained. The sample includes about 81,000 clones, with roughly nine tenths observed a single time. The ten largest clones capture roughly 1.5% of the sample. The input for sequencing was CD4+ T cells from blood (PBMCs), taken 24 months after the transplant. These receptors were collected from a human patient who received a combined kidney and bone marrow transplant. After transplantation, some T cells may belong to the graft donor instead of the recipient.

The chain combines TRBV7-3 with TRBJ2-7, with TRBD1 identical over 10 bases. CDR3 length: 15 residues. Trimming removed 5 bases from V and 3 bases from J; junction bases left unmatched: 7. Germline V gene lookup returns CDR1 SGHTA and CDR2 FQGTGA. The CDR3, as DNA: TGTGCCAGCAGCGCCGGGACAGGGGAAGGCTACGAGCAGTACTTC. It translates to CASSAGTGEGYEQYF.

The chain uses TRBV14 and TRBJ2-7, with a weak D call TRBD2 (6 bases). This CDR3 has 15 amino acids. V was pared by 4 bases and J by 0 bases, with 13 bases between. The V gene's germline CDR1 is SGHDN and CDR2 FVKESK. The CDR3 DNA reads TGTGCCAGCAGCCGGGGGGTTAGCGGCTCCTACGAGCAGTACTTC. Its translation: CASSRGVSGSYEQYF.

The chain couples TRBV7-9 to TRBJ1-5; D not resolved. The germline V gene has CDR1 SEHNR and CDR2 FQNEAQ (reference sequence). This CDR3 has 12 residues. V was shortened by 5 bases and J by 6 bases, with 8 bases between the two germline ends. In DNA, the CDR3 is TGTGCCAGCAGCCTTTTATTTCAGCCCCAGCATTTT. Protein sequence: CASSLLFQPQHF.

The chain combines TRBV5-1 with TRBJ2-5; TRBD2 agrees at 8 bases. The J call is uncertain, as TRBJ2-7 better fits the DNA end. The CDR3 consists of 15 residues. Germline CDR1 is SGHRS and CDR2 is YFSETQ. CDR3 bases: TGCGCCAGCACCTTAGGTACTAGCGGAACCTACGAGCAGTACTTC. This encodes CASTLGTSGTYEQYF.

This clone was counted a single time. The chain joins TRBV5-6 to TRBJ2-3, with a weak D call TRBD2 (6 bases). The CDR3 runs 17 residues. The V end was cut by 0 bases, the J end by 2 bases, with 16 bases between. Per germline, CDR1 SGHDT and CDR2 YYEEEE. The CDR3 is CASSLGGSGLYTDTQYF. The CDR3 DNA reads as TGTGCCAGCAGCTTGGGGGGGTCGGGACTCTACACAGATACGCAGTATTTT.

V is TRBV27 and J is TRBJ2-7; TRBD1 matches 8 bases. Germline-derived CDR1 and CDR2 are MNHEY and SMNVEV (reference sequence). The CDR3 extends over 14 amino acids. V shed 8 bases and J 0 bases; nucleotides not matched to a gene: 6. In DNA form, the CDR3 reads TGTGCCAGCCGTGGACAGGGCCGCTCCTACGAGCAGTACTTC. It translates to CASRGQGRSYEQYF.

This chain uses TRBV30 with TRBJ1-4, with D uncertain. Germline-derived CDR1 and CDR2 are GTSNPN and SVGIG (reference sequence). V shed 8 bases and J shed 8 bases, with 18 bases lying between them. This CDR3 has 13 residues. CDR3 nucleotides: TGTGCCATTGAGGAGGATGTCAAAGAAAAACTGTTTTTT. Its protein product is CAIEEDVKEKLFF. The full variable domain, its missing parts supplied by reference TRBV30 and TRBJ1-4, is SQTIHQWPATLVQPVGSPLSLECTVEGTSNPNLYWYRQAAGRGLQLLFYSVGIGQISSEVPQNLSASRPQDRQFILSSKKLLLSDSGFYLCAIEEDVKEKLFFGSGTQLSVL.

Here the CDR3 DNA reads TGTGCCAGCAGCTTAGAAGCGGGGTACGAGCAGTACTTC. Translation gives CASSLEAGYEQYF. This chain uses TRBV7-2 with TRBJ2-7; 7 nucleotides align to TRBD2. CDR3 length: 13 residues. Germline loops: CDR1 SGHTA, CDR2 FQGNSA. V gave up 1 base and J gave up 4 bases; unmatched junction bases: 1.

The gene calls are TRBV5-1 and TRBJ2-1; a weak D match, TRBD2 (5 bases). V lost 0 bases and J lost 9, with 13 bases in between. Looked up from germline, CDR1 is SGHRS and CDR2 is YFSETQ. This CDR3 spans 14 amino acids. DNA for the CDR3: TGCGCCAGCAGCTTGGGACTACTAAGGCGTGAGCAGTTCTTC. Amino acid sequence: CASSLGLLRREQFF.

This clone has just one count. V usage is TRBV14 and J usage is TRBJ2-5; D is perhaps TRBD1 (5 bases). The end of the DNA fits TRBJ2-7 better, so the J call may be wrong. Germline CDR1 SGHDN, CDR2 FVKESK. CDR3 size: 13 residues. CDR3 sequence reads: CASSSSQGGEQYF. Here the CDR3 DNA reads TGTGCCAGCAGCTCCTCCCAGGGCGGCGAGCAGTACTTC.

The chain links TRBV27 to TRBJ2-5; 7 bases agree with TRBD1. This CDR3 contains 14 residues. Germline values: CDR1 MNHEY, CDR2 SMNVEV (reference sequence). Losses at the gene ends were 3 bases for V and 2 bases for J; bases not matched to a gene: 3. CDR3: CASSFRGWQETQYF. The DNA for the CDR3 is TGTGCCAGCAGTTTCAGGGGGTGGCAAGAGACCCAGTACTTC.

This clone was seen just once. The chain links TRBV4-1 to TRBJ1-4; D not certain. Trimming stripped 0 bases from V and 0 bases from J, with 11 bases between. CDR3 size: 17 residues. The V gene's germline CDR1 is MGHRA and CDR2 YSYEKL. The CDR3 nucleotides are TGCGCCAGCAGCCAAGATTTCGGGTTTGCAACTAATGAAAAACTGTTTTTT. The encoded protein is CASSQDFGFATNEKLFF.

The CDR3 nucleotides are TGCGCCAGCAGCTTGGGAGGGACTAGCGGGAGTATGGGGGCCTACAATGAGCAGTTCTTC. As protein: CASSLGGTSGSMGAYNEQFF. The chain recombines TRBV5-1 with TRBJ2-1, with 14 bases lining up with TRBD2. The CDR3 sequence is 20 residues long. The germline gives CDR1 SGHRS, CDR2 YFSETQ. The V segment lost 0 bases and the J segment 2 bases; nucleotides outside the gene matches: 10. The whole variable domain, remainder taken from reference TRBV5-1 and TRBJ2-1, is KAGVTQTPRYLIKTRGQQVTLSCSPISGHRSVSWYQQTPGQGLQFLFEYFSETQRNKGNFPGRFSGRQFSNSRSEMNVSTLELGDSALYLCASSLGGTSGSMGAYNEQFFGPGTRLTVL.

The J gene is TRBJ2-1, the V gene TRBV7-3; D is perhaps TRBD2 (6 bases). V lost 4 bases to trimming and J lost 0 bases, with 13 bases between them. Germline V gene lookup returns CDR1 SGHTA and CDR2 FQGTGA. CDR3 length: 16 amino acids. CDR3 in DNA: TGTGCCAGCAGCTCCAGCGGGTTACTCTCCTACAATGAGCAGTTCTTC. Translated: CASSSSGLLSYNEQFF.

This sequence joins TRBV18 and TRBJ2-1; weak D call: TRBD1 (5 bases). The germline V gene has CDR1 KGHSH and CDR2 LQKENI. The CDR3 is 16 amino acids. Between the trimmed V and J ends, which lost 2 bases and 6 bases, there was a span of 17 bases. The CDR3 bases are TGTGCCAGCTCACCAGCGCCTTCCTCAGGGTTCAATGAGCAGTTCTTC. It specifies CASSPAPSSGFNEQFF. The entire variable domain, with the rest obtained from reference TRBV18 and TRBJ2-1, is as follows: NAGVMQNPRHLVRRRGQEARLRCSPMKGHSHVYWYRQLPEEGLKFMVYLQKENIIDESGMPKERFSAEFPKEGPSILRIQQVVRGDSAAYFCASSPAPSSGFNEQFFGPGTRLTVL.